A single T cell receptor (beta chain) is shown here with its context. Its antigen is not identified. These data belong to a study of OX40 agonist ivuxolimab in advanced cancers. Anyone with autoimmune disease history or systemic immunosuppression was excluded. This table comes from immunoSEQ multiplex PCR, and its TCRdb copy is limited to in-frame clones, with some not included. The sample holds 53,000 or so clones, roughly 73% seen once. Notes on the study in general: The study found that CD8+ T cells averaged more expanded clones than CD4+.

The CDR3 sequence is 15 residues long. In germline, CDR1 is SGHRS, CDR2 YFSETQ. Trimming took 1 base from V and 1 from J, leaving 11 bases between them. The gene calls are TRBV5-1 and TRBJ1-2; maybe TRBD1 (6 bases). Sequenced material: CD4+ or CD8+ T cells sorted from blood, taken in a trial of the OX40 agonist ivuxolimab. This receptor was taken from an adult with an advanced solid tumor such as melanoma, head and neck, liver or kidney cancer. This chain's CDR3 is CASSLRSGDNYGYTF. The CDR3 bases are TGCGCCAGCAGCTTGAGGTCAGGGGATAACTATGGCTACACCTTC.